This T cell receptor (beta chain) appears in the sequencing data of a study of cytomegalovirus exposure and HLA in healthy donors. The table lists this clone with a few counts. V dropped 5 bases and J dropped 0; count of bases not matched to a gene: 6. In germline, CDR1 is SGHVS, CDR2 FNYEAQ. The length of the CDR3 is 17 residues. Here immunoSEQ multiplex PCR was the method, and the copy in TCRdb shows in-frame clones only, minus some. The sample holds approximately 99,000 clones; under 97% are singletons and the top ten take under 0.75%. The sample taken for sequencing was PBMCs. V is TRBV7-6 and J is TRBJ1-6; 8 nucleotides line up with TRBD1. The clonotype was recovered from a woman aged 18-29 years in good health and CMV-seronegative. The CDR3: CASSGQGESSYNSPLHF. CDR3 DNA sequence: TGTGCCAGCAGCGGACAGGGTGAAAGCTCCTATAATTCACCCCTCCACTTT.